One sample yielded the 8 T cell receptor beta chains listed below, sequenced in a study of regulatory T cells in long-lasting Graves disease. The time point is: persistent/refractory GD, antithyroid drugs over 5 years with positive TRAb. The TCR library was prepared using RNA isolated from PBMCs. For TCR beta, libraries came from iRepertoire HTBI primers and Arm-PCR of CDR3 regions. TCRdb re-analysed the multiplex PCR reads in MiXCR, keeping a single row per CDR3 protein. Of about 470,000 distinct CDR3 sequences listed, roughly 20% are singletons. Sample: peripheral blood mononuclear cells (PBMCs), taken when the disease was refractory, from a patient treated with antithyroid drugs. The receptors here all came from a female donor with Graves disease.

This clonotype was observed at least ten times. The chain joins TRBV11-2 to TRBJ1-1, with D possibly matching TRBD1 (6 bases). Trimming removed 5 bases at V and 3 bases at J, with 13 bases between. Germline CDR1 is SGHAT and CDR2 is FQNNGV. The CDR3 totals 14 residues. Here the CDR3 DNA reads TGTGCCAGCAGCAAGACAGGTGGCGACACTGAAGCTTTCTTT. This encodes CASSKTGGDTEAFF.

This clonotype was counted many times. The chain couples TRBV13 to TRBJ2-5; D may be TRBD1 (5 bases). The germline gives CDR1 PRHDT, CDR2 FYEKMQ (reference sequence). This CDR3 has 13 amino acids. V dropped 5 bases and J dropped 4 bases, with 11 bases sitting between them. The DNA for the CDR3 is TGTGCCAGCAGCACCTCTCAGGGAGAGACCCAGTACTTC. Translated, it gives CASSTSQGETQYF.

This clonotype was seen repeatedly, ten times or more. The chain employs TRBV11-2 and TRBJ1-1, with unresolved D. Germline V CDR1 and CDR2: SGHAT, FQNNGV. Deletions cut 4 bases from V and 6 bases from J, with 9 bases between. The CDR3 is 12 amino acids. In nucleotides, the CDR3 is TGTGCCAGCAGCTCCCCGTCACCTGAAGCTTTCTTT. Translation: CASSSPSPEAFF.

In nucleotides, the CDR3 is TGTGCCAGCAGTTTCCGGGTTCATGGCTACACCTTC. Protein: CASSFRVHGYTF. This chain uses TRBV12-3 or TRBV12-4 with TRBJ1-2; D remains ambiguous. The length of the CDR3 is 12 residues. V was clipped by 3 bases and J by 6 bases, with 8 bases between them.

This clonotype occurred a few times. The chain employs TRBV7-9 and TRBJ1-2, with D unresolved. Germline loops: CDR1 SEHNR, CDR2 FQNEAQ (reference sequence). V was cut by 10 bases and J by 8 bases, with 14 bases left in between. The CDR3 contains 11 residues. The CDR3 sequence is CAIQRGNGYTF. The CDR3 region has the DNA TGTGCCATCCAACGAGGGAACGGCTACACCTTC.

This sequence joins TRBV4-1 and TRBJ2-7; D is unresolved. In germline, CDR1 is MGHRA, CDR2 YSYEKL. V dropped 0 bases and J dropped 3 bases, with 6 bases sitting between them. The CDR3 loop spans 13 amino acids. The CDR3 here is CASSQEGNYEQYF. CDR3 nucleotides: TGCGCCAGCAGCCAAGAAGGCAACTACGAGCAGTACTTC.

The V call is TRBV30, the J call TRBJ1-2; the match to TRBD1 covers 9 bases. The CDR3 length is 16 residues. V shed 1 base, J shed 7 bases, and the junction held 13 bases outside the gene matches. Germline V CDR1 and CDR2: GTSNPN, SVGIG (reference sequence). CDR3 residues: CAWSARSDRGRRGYTF. The DNA for the CDR3 is TGTGCCTGGAGTGCCCGATCGGACAGGGGTCGCCGTGGCTACACCTTC.

The chain uses TRBV12-3 or TRBV12-4 and TRBJ2-1; perhaps TRBD2 as D (5 bases). V shed 7 bases and J shed 8 bases, with 15 bases lying between them. CDR3 length: 13 amino acids. The CDR3, as DNA: TGTGCCAGCACACCTGGCGGGCTCGATGAGCAGTTCTTC. Translating gives CASTPGGLDEQFF.